These 22 T cell receptor beta chains originate from one sample sequenced in a study of T cells in Graves' hyperthyroidism and ophthalmopathy (dated by TCRdb to the late 2010s). Library construction relied on multiplex PCR. Sequencing was carried out with an Illumina HiSeq 2000. TCR beta CDR3 regions were amplified from RNA transcripts. A first-round RT-PCR of the TCR CDR3 used the HTBI primer set with the Qiagen OneStep RT-PCR kit. The public sequencing data were trimmed at Q25 with fastp and processed into clonotypes with MiXCR by TCRdb, which kept only in-frame beta chains. Each CDR3 protein appears once, grouped with its most common genes and DNA. This sample is represented by about 580,000 distinct CDR3 sequences; 40% to 55% of them were singletons. The top ten clones comprise around 7.7% of the sample. The sample was peripheral blood or thyroid tissue (not recorded which). The receptors originated from a woman aged 18 to 35 with Graves' hyperthyroidism.

Ten or more counts support this clonotype. V gene TRBV5-1 combines with J gene TRBJ1-4; TRBD1 is a possible D gene (6 bases). The V and J ends lost 4 bases and 0 bases respectively, with 10 bases between them. Looked up from germline, CDR1 is SGHRS and CDR2 is YFSETQ. The CDR3 is 15 residues long. The DNA of the CDR3 is TGCGCCAGCAGCAAAGACAGGACAACTAATGAAAAACTGTTTTTT. It yields the protein CASSKDRTTNEKLFF.

This clonotype was seen ten or more times. J is TRBJ1-5 and V is TRBV12-3 or TRBV12-4, with TRBD1 matching 7 bases. Trimming removed 4 bases from V and 9 bases from J; junction bases left unmatched: 12. This CDR3 contains 15 residues. CDR3 nucleotides: TGTGCCAGCAGTTCCCACTGGGGCAGGGGGATGCCCCAGCATTTT. Its protein product is CASSSHWGRGMPQHF.

In the case of this clonotype: A read error may be the cause here, since a much bigger clone is one base away. The limits of the CDR3 on the DNA are not certain, so only TCRdb's listed CDR3 is given. The chain joins TRBV12-3 or TRBV12-4 to TRBJ1-4. The CDR3 totals 14 residues, both ends included. CDR3 protein: CASSVGGGNEKLLF.

This clonotype was observed at least ten times. The chain couples TRBV4-2 to TRBJ1-2, with 8 bases matching TRBD1. The J segment lost 12 bases and the V segment lost 1 base, leaving 10 bases of the junction unmatched. Germline CDR1 and CDR2: LGHNA and YNFKEQ. The CDR3 is made up of 14 amino acids. For the CDR3, the DNA is TGTGCCAGCAGCCAAGCCCTATCGGGACAGGATAACACCTTC. It codes for CASSQALSGQDNTF.

The rearrangement links TRBV6-5 to TRBJ1-5; 8 nucleotides match TRBD1. CDR1 is MNHEY and CDR2 is SVGAGI in the germline V gene. Unmatched junction bases numbered 10, after V lost 1 base and J lost 14 bases. The CDR3 length is 14 residues. In DNA, the CDR3 is TGTGCCAGCAGTTACTTGAGGGACAGGAGGGGCGAGCATTTT. It yields the protein CASSYLRDRRGEHF.

The chain combines TRBV20-1 with TRBJ2-7, with D perhaps TRBD2 (5 bases). The CDR3 has 12 residues. CDR1 and CDR2 from the germline V gene are DFQATT and SNEGSKA (reference sequence). Trimming took 6 bases from V and 6 from J, leaving 15 bases between them. CDR3 bases: TGCAGTGCCAGCAGCCGGGATGGCGAGCAGTACTTC. Translated: CSASSRDGEQYF.

This rearrangement joins TRBV20-1 to TRBJ1-1, with D hard to call. CDR3 length: 11 residues. Between the trimmed V and J ends, which lost 8 bases and 6 bases, there was a span of 13 bases. Germline CDR1 is DFQATT and CDR2 is SNEGSKA (reference sequence). CDR3 sequence reads: CSFLTVAEAFF. CDR3 nucleotides: TGCAGTTTCCTAACAGTCGCTGAAGCTTTCTTT.

This clonotype was detected only once. The chain has TRBV29-1 and TRBJ2-2, with 7 bases fitting TRBD1. CDR1 is SQVTM, CDR2 ANQGSEA, per germline. With V trimmed by 8 bases and J by 5 bases, 17 bases remained unmatched. The CDR3 contains 16 residues. The CDR3 region is CSSPTDRAIVTGELFF. In DNA form, the CDR3 reads TGCAGCTCACCTACCGACAGGGCGATAGTTACCGGGGAGCTGTTTTTT.

This rearrangement joins TRBV20-1 to TRBJ2-5, with 7 bases aligning to TRBD1. Losses at the gene ends were 6 bases for V and 10 bases for J; bases not matched to a gene: 8. The germline gives CDR1 DFQATT, CDR2 SNEGSKA (reference sequence). CDR3 size: 11 residues. CDR3 protein: CSAPTGWDQYF. The CDR3, as DNA: TGCAGTGCCCCGACAGGGTGGGACCAGTACTTC.

The V and J genes are TRBV19 and TRBJ1-4; D is unclear. Germline CDR1 reads LNHDA; CDR2 reads SQIVND (reference sequence). The germline V and J ends were trimmed by 6 bases and 5 bases, with 10 bases remaining between them. This CDR3 has 13 amino acids. This chain's CDR3 is CASSGTENEKLFF. The DNA for the CDR3 is TGTGCCAGTAGCGGAACAGAAAATGAAAAACTGTTTTTT.

This clonotype was detected many times. This rearrangement joins TRBV12-3 or TRBV12-4 to TRBJ2-7, with D hard to call. Trimming left V 5 bases short and J 9 bases short, with 14 bases between. The CDR3 extends over 12 amino acids. The CDR3 region has the DNA TGTGCCAGCAGTCCAGCCTCCGTGGGGCAGTACTTC. This encodes CASSPASVGQYF.

Here the CDR3 DNA reads TGTGCCAGTTCGGGACAGGGTATCTACAATGAGCAGTTCTTC. This sequence encodes CASSGQGIYNEQFF. The chain carries TRBV25-1 and TRBJ2-1, with 9 positions matching TRBD1. The CDR3 runs to 14 residues. Per germline, CDR1 MGHDK and CDR2 SYGVNS. After removal of 9 bases from V and 3 bases from J, the junction contained 6 bases not matched to a gene.

This chain connects TRBV19 to TRBJ1-2; D is perhaps TRBD1 (5 bases). Germline-derived CDR1 and CDR2 are LNHDA and SQIVND (reference sequence). V shed 7 bases and J shed 4 bases, with 13 bases lying between them. This CDR3 comprises 13 residues. The CDR3, as DNA: TGTGCCAGTACTCCGACAGTCGCCTATGGCTACACCTTC. This codes for CASTPTVAYGYTF.

The gene calls are TRBV3-1 and TRBJ2-5, with D possibly matching TRBD2 (6 bases). Germline V gene sequence: CDR1 LGHDT, CDR2 YNNKEL (reference sequence). CDR3 size: 14 residues. The V and J ends lost 4 bases and 4 bases respectively, with 13 bases between them. The DNA for the CDR3 is TGTGCCAGCAGCCGGGGGGTCTTCGGAGAGACCCAGTACTTC. Amino acids: CASSRGVFGETQYF.

This clonotype was detected ten times or more. The genes are TRBV11-2 and TRBJ2-2, with D unresolved. Germline CDR1 and CDR2: SGHAT and FQNNGV. The CDR3 runs to 12 residues. V lost 5 bases to trimming and J lost 1 base, with 2 bases between them. CDR3 sequence: CASSRNTGELFF. CDR3 DNA sequence: TGTGCCAGCAGCAGGAACACCGGGGAGCTGTTTTTT. Based on the CDR3 plus reference TRBV11-2 and TRBJ2-2, the full variable domain is EAGVAQSPRYKIIEKRQSVAFWCNPISGHATLYWYQQILGQGPKLLIQFQNNGVVDDSQLPKDRFSAERLKGVDSTLKIQPAKLEDSAVYLCASSRNTGELFFGEGSRLTVL.

As regards this clonotype: The CDR3 ends on some other residue instead of the conserved phenylalanine or tryptophan, so this is likely a read error. V usage is TRBV12-3 or TRBV12-4 and J usage is TRBJ1-4; D is unclear. The CDR3 sequence is 12 residues long. The CDR3 DNA reads TGTGTCAGCACCTTGGGTGGTGAAAAACTGTTTTCT. It codes for CVSTLGGEKLFS.

This clonotype occurred many times. The chain couples TRBV2 to TRBJ2-7, with D maybe TRBD2 (6 bases). Trimming shortened V by 6 bases and J by 1 base, and 16 bases separated the two germline ends. This CDR3 contains 15 residues. Germline CDR1 is SNHLY and CDR2 is FYNNEI. The CDR3 spells CASRARTGTSYEQYF. The CDR3 DNA is TGTGCCAGCAGAGCGCGAACCGGGACTTCCTACGAGCAGTACTTC.

V and J are TRBV10-3 and TRBJ1-2; D is possibly TRBD1 (5 bases). The CDR3 extends over 14 amino acids. Trimming removed 3 bases from V and 2 bases from J, with 10 bases in between. The V gene's germline CDR1 is ENHRY and CDR2 SYGVKD. CDR3 in DNA: TGTGCCATCAGTGATGGGGCAGAAAACTATGGCTACACCTTC. It codes for CAISDGAENYGYTF.

Ten or more counts support this clonotype. V gene TRBV6-6 combines with J gene TRBJ1-5; 7 bases line up with TRBD1. Trimming cost V 4 bases and J 2 bases; bases outside gene matches: 5. Germline CDR1 MNHNY, CDR2 SVGAGI (reference sequence). This CDR3 is built from 15 residues. Written as DNA, the CDR3 is TGTGCCAGCAGTTCGCAGGGGGTGGGCAATCAGCCCCAGCATTTT. It is translated as CASSSQGVGNQPQHF.

This clonotype was seen repeatedly, ten times or more. The gene calls are TRBV4-3 and TRBJ2-5; possibly TRBD2 for D (6 bases). V was clipped by 5 bases and J by 4 bases, with 17 bases between them. The CDR3 covers 15 residues. Germline V CDR1 and CDR2: LGHNA, YSLEER. The CDR3 spells CASSASPGAGETQYF. The DNA for the CDR3 is TGCGCCAGCAGCGCTAGCCCGGGAGCAGGAGAGACCCAGTACTTC.

The chain carries TRBV7-6 and TRBJ2-7; D is unresolved. Germline values: CDR1 SGHVS, CDR2 FNYEAQ. V lost 8 bases and J 6 bases, leaving 11 bases between the germline ends. This CDR3 spans 11 amino acids. The CDR3 DNA reads TGTGCCAGCGGTTGGGGATCCGAGCAGTACTTC. Amino acids: CASGWGSEQYF.

The chain employs TRBV15 and TRBJ1-5; TRBD1 might be the D (5 bases). CDR3 length equals 18 residues. V shed 0 bases and J shed 3 bases, with 18 bases lying between them. CDR1 is LNHNV, CDR2 YYDKDF, per germline (reference sequence). In nucleotides, the CDR3 is TGTGCCACCAGCAGAGATTTGGGGGAGGCCAGATACAATCAGCCCCAGCATTTT. Residues: CATSRDLGEARYNQPQHF.